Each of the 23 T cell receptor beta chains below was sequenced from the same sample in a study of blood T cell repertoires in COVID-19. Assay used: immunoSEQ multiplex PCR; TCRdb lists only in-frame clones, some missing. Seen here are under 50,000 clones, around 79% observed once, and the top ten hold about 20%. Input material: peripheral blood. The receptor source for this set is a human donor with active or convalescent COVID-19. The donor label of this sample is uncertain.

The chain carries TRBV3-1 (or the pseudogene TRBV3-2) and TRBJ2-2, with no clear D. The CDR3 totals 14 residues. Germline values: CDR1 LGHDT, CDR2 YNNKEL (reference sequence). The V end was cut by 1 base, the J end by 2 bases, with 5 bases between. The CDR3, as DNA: TGTGCCAGCAGCCAAGCCGTCAACACCGGGGAGCTGTTTTTT. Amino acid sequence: CASSQAVNTGELFF.

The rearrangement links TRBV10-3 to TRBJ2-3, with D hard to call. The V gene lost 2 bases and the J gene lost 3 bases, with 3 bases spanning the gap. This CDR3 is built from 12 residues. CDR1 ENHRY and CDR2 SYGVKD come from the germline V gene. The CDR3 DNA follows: TGTGCCATCAGTGAGACAACAGATACGCAGTATTTT. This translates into CAISETTDTQYF.

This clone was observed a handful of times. CDR3 region: CASSPIVAGGPSDTQYF. In nucleotides, the CDR3 is TGTGCCAGCAGCCCAATCGTTGCGGGAGGGCCATCAGATACGCAGTATTTT. V is TRBV5-6 and J is TRBJ2-3; TRBD2 matches 9 bases. Germline CDR1 reads SGHDT; CDR2 reads YYEEEE. CDR3 length equals 17 residues. Trimming took 4 bases from V and 4 from J; bases not matched to a gene: 13.

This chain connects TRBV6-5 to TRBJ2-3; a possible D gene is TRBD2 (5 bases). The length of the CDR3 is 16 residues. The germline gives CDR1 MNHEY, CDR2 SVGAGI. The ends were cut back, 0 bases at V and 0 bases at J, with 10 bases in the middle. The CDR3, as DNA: TGTGCCAGCAGTTACTCGGCTGGACTCAGCACAGATACGCAGTATTTT. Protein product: CASSYSAGLSTDTQYF.

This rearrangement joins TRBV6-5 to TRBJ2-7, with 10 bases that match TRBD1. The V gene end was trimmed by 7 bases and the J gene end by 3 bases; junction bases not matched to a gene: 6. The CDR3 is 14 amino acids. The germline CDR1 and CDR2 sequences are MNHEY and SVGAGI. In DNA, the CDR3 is TGTGCCAGCATCCTGACAGGGGGCTTCTACGAGCAGTACTTC. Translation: CASILTGGFYEQYF.

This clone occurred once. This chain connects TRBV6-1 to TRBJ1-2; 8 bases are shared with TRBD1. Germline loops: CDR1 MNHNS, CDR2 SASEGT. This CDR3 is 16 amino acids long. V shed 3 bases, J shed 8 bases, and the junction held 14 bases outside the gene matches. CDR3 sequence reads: CASSEDRVLQIGGYTF. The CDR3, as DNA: TGTGCCAGCAGTGAGGACAGGGTCCTCCAAATTGGCGGCTACACCTTC.

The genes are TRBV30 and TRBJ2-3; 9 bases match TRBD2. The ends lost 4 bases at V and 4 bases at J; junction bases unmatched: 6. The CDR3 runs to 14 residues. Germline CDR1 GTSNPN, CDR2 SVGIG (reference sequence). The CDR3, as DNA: TGTGCCTGGACTCTAGCGGGAAGTTCAGATACGCAGTATTTT. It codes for CAWTLAGSSDTQYF.

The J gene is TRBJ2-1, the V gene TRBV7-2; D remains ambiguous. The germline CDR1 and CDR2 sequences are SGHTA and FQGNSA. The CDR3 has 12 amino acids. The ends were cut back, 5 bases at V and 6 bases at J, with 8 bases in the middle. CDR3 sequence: CASSQVANEQFF. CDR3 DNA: TGTGCCAGCAGCCAAGTAGCCAATGAGCAGTTCTTC.

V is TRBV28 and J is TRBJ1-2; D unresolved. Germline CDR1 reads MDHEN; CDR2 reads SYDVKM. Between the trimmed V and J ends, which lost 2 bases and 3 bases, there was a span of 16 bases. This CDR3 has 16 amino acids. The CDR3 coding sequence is TGTGCCAGCAGTTTAGGTGGACTCTTAAGGGACTATGGCTACACCTTC. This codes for CASSLGGLLRDYGYTF.

The CDR3 DNA follows: TGTGCCAGTAGTATGTACAGTCCGACCTACGAGCAGTACTTC. Translated: CASSMYSPTYEQYF. V and J are TRBV19 and TRBJ2-7; D remains ambiguous. From germline, CDR1 is LNHDA and CDR2 SQIVND (reference sequence). The CDR3 runs to 14 residues. The germline V and J ends were trimmed by 3 bases and 2 bases, with 11 bases remaining between them.

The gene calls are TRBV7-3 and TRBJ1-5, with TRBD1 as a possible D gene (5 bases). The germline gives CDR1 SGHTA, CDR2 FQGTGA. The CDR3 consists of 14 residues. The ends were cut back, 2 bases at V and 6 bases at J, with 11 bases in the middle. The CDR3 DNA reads TGTGCCAGCAGCTTAGGCCCAGGGATTCAGCCCCAGCATTTT. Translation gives CASSLGPGIQPQHF.

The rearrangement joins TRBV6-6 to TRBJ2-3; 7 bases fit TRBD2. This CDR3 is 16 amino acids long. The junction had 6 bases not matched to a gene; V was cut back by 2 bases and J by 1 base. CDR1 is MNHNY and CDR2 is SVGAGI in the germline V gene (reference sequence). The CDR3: CASSYSGGLRTDTQYF. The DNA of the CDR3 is TGTGCCAGCAGTTACAGTGGGGGACTACGCACAGATACGCAGTATTTT.

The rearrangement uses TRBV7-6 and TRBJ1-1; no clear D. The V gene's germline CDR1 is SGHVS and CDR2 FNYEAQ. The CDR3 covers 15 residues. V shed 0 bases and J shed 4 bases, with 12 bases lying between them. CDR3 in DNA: TGTGCCAGCAGCTTAGCGTTTTCTAGCCCCACTGAAGCTTTCTTT. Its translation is CASSLAFSSPTEAFF.

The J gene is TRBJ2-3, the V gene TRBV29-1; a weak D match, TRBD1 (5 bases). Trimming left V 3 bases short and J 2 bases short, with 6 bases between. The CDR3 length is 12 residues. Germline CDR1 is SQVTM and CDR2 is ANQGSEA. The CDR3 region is CSVEDNTDTQYF. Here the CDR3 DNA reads TGCAGCGTTGAGGACAACACAGATACGCAGTATTTT.

In nucleotides, the CDR3 is TGTGCCAGCAGCTTCCTCCCCGGGAGAGGGGAAAAACTGTTTTTT. It encodes CASSFLPGRGEKLFF. This rearrangement joins TRBV7-2 to TRBJ1-4; D unclear. CDR1 is SGHTA and CDR2 is FQGNSA in the germline V gene. Deletions cut 3 bases from V and 8 bases from J, with 16 bases between. This CDR3 region has 15 residues.

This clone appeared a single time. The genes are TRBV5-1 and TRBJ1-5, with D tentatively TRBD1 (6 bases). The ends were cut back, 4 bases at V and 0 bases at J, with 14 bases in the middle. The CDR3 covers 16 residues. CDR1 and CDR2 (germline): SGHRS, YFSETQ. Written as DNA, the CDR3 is TGCGCCAGCAGCCCGACCTCAGGGGTTAGCAATCAGCCCCAGCATTTT. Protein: CASSPTSGVSNQPQHF.

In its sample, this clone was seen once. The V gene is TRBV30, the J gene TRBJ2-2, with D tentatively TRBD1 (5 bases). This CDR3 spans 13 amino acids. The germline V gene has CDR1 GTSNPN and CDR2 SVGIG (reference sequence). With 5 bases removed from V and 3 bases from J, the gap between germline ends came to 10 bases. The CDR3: CAWGQGYTGELFF. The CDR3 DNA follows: TGTGCCTGGGGGCAGGGCTACACCGGGGAGCTGTTTTTT.

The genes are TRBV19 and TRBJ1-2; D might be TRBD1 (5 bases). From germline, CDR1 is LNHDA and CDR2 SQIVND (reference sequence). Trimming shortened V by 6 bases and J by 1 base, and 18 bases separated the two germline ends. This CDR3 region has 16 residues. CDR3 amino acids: CASRISGGTGNYGYTF. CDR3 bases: TGTGCCAGTAGAATCTCCGGAGGGACGGGTAACTATGGCTACACCTTC.

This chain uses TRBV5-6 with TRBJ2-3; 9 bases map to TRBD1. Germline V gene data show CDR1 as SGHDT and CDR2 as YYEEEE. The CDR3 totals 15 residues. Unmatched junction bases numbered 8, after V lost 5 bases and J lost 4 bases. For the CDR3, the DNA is TGTGCCAGCAGAAATACCGGGACAGGGTCAGATACGCAGTATTTT. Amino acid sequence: CASRNTGTGSDTQYF.

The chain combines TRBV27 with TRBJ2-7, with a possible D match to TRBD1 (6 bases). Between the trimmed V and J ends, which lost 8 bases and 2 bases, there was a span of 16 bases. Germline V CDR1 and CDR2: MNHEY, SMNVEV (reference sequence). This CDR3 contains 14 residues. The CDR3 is CASQEGGSPYEQYF. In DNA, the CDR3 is TGTGCCAGCCAAGAAGGGGGTTCCCCCTACGAGCAGTACTTC.

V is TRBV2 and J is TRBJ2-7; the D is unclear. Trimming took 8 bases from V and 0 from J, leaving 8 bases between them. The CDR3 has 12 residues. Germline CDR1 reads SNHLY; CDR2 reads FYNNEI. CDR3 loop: CASRQDSYEQYF. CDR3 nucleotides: TGTGCCAGCCGGCAGGACTCCTACGAGCAGTACTTC.

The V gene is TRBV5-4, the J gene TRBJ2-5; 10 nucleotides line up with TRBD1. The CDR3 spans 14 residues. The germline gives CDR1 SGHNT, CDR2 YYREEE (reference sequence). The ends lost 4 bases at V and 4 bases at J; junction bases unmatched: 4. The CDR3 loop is CASSPGTGVETQYF. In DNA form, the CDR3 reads TGTGCCAGCAGCCCTGGGACAGGGGTAGAGACCCAGTACTTC.

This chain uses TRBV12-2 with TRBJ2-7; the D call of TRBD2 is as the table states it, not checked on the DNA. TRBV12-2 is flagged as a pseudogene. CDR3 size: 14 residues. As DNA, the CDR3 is TGTGCAAGTCGCGTCCTAGCGGGAGTCTACGAGCAGTACTTC. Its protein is CASRVLAGVYEQYF.